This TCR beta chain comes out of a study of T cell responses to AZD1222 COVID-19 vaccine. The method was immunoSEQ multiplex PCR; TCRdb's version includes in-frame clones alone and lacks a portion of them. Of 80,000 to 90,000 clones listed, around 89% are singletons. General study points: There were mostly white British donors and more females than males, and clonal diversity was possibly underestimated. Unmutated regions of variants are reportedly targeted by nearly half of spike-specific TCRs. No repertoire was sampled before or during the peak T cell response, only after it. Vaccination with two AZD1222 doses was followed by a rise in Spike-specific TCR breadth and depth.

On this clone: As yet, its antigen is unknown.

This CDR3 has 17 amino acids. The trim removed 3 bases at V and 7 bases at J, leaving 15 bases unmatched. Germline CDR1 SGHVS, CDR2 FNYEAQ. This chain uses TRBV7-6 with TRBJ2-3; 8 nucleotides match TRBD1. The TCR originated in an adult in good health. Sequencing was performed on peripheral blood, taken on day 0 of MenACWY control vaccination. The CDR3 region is CASSLSGLGQGGHTQYF. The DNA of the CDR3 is TGTGCCAGCAGCTTGTCGGGGCTTGGACAGGGTGGACATACGCAGTATTTT.